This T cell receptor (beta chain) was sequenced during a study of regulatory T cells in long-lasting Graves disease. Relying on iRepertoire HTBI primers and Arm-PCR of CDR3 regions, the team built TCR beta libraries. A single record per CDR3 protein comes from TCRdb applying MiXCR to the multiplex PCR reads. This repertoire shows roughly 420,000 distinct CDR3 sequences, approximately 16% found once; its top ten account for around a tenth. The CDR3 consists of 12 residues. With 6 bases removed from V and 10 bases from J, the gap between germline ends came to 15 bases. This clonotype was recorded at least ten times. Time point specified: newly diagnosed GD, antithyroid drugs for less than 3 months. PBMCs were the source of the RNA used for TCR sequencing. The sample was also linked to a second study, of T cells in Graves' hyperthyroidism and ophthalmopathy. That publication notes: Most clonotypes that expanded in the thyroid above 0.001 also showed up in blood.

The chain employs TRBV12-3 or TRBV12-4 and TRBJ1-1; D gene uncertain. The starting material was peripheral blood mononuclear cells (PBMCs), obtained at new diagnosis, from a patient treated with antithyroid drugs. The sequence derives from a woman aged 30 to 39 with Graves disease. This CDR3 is CASSSLRSRAFF. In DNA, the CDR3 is TGTGCCAGCAGCTCCCTGAGGTCACGAGCTTTCTTT.